The TCR beta chain described here comes from a study of a mutant IDH1 vaccine in newly diagnosed glioma (dated by TCRdb to about 2021). With regard to the full study: Patients were given eight vaccinations, in weeks 1, 3, 5, 7, 11, 15, 19 and 23, which matched visits V03 through V10. Longitudinal TCRB deep sequencing was done for some 26 treated patients, wherever samples were available for exploratory analyses. In the chemotherapy-containing groups, vaccination started alongside temozolomide cycles, whereas in patients who had radiotherapy alone it started 4-6 weeks after radiotherapy. Before enrollment, most patients had been given radiochemotherapy with temozolomide as standard therapy, while the rest had received either radiotherapy alone or temozolomide alone. Peripheral blood was drawn at six visits: V03 (baseline), V05, V07, V10, V12 and V13. Of the 30 to 35 patients who were treated, 62.5% were male and around 40% were female, and the mean age was about 37 years.

As for this clone: Its antigen specificity is not known. Per-nucleotide qualities are absent, and no much larger clonotype sits a single base away. Other DNA sequences in the same sample also yield this CDR3.

The time point label of this sample denotes: week 11, during vaccination. Each vaccine dose, consisting of 300 ug of a 20-mer mutant IDH1 peptide in Montanide, was administered subcutaneously with topical imiquimod. Newly diagnosed WHO grade 3 or 4 IDH1-mutant astrocytomas showing loss of nuclear ATRX were present in the donors. The samples were drawn from NOA16, a multicentre, single-arm, open-label phase I trial in Germany that tested a mutant IDH1 peptide vaccine in humans for the first time. Genomic DNA for TCRB sequencing was extracted from EDTA blood using the DNeasy Blood and Tissue Kit. Spanning cysteine to phenylalanine, the CDR3 consists of 13 amino acids. Only the CDR3 part of the read is kept: 39 bases, read in frame from the first base. V was cut back by 0 bases and J by 1 base, leaving a gap of 2 bases between them. The germline V gene provides CDR1 SGHRS and CDR2 YFSETQ. Receptors were amplified or captured by the immunoSEQ multiplex PCR assay. Rearranged TCR beta chain sequences were amplified with the hsTCRB Kit following the manufacturer's protocol. An Illumina MiSeq was used to sequence the TCRB libraries. The study's own analysis went as follows. Demultiplexing, trimming and gene mapping were performed with the kit vendor's proprietary platform. In its TCRdb copy, this immuneACCESS table keeps in-frame sequences only and misses some clones. Where compared with another copy, unresolved V genes explain less than half of these, and the others have no known cause. V, J and clone size are taken as reported in that table, and D and trimming were inferred from the DNA itself. The sample table records about 61,000 clones; about 80% of these occur just once. The top ten constitute around 6.5% of the sample.

Summary of the overall study and its limitations: Changes in the top peripheral T cell clonotypes picked up by TCRB sequencing did not appear to be linked to pseudoprogression. Immune responses induced by the vaccine were seen in approximately 92% of patients across multiple MHC alleles. Availability determined which PBMC samples were chosen for TCRB deep sequencing. It was noted by the authors that analyses of patient blood samples could not be reproduced owing to sample limitations.

The chain couples TRBV5-1 to TRBJ1-5; the D gene identity is not certain. This clonotype originated in a man between 50 and 59 years old with glioma. The material sequenced was PBMCs, taken from a glioma patient whose treatment included an IDH1 peptide vaccine. The nucleotide sequence reads as follows: TGCGCCAGCAGCTTGGACAGCAATCAGCCCCAGCATTTT. The encoded protein is CASSLDSNQPQHF.